The present entry profiles one TCR beta chain with its context. The sample is drawn from a study of blood T cell repertoires in COVID-19. The CDR3 runs 17 residues. V lost 3 bases to trimming and J lost 0 bases, with 15 bases between them. Germline-derived CDR1 and CDR2 are SGHAT and FQNNGV. The cohort comprised adults aged 18 to 89 years residing in under 25 US areas. Clinical histories supplied by participants themselves formed the basis of cohort assignment. In the study's own analysis: The assay estimated nucleated cells by amplifying reference gene primers. The repertoire was sequenced with immunoSEQ multiplex PCR; TCRdb's copy has only in-frame clones and lacks some. The DNA was the basis for D and trimming; V, J and clone size are from that table. Of some 200,000 clones listed, 85% to 90% are singletons.

The chain links TRBV11-2 to TRBJ1-3; a weak D match, TRBD1 (6 bases). This sequence was found in a woman aged 18-30 years in a cohort exposed to, infected with or recovered from COVID-19 (not recorded which). The material sequenced was PBMCs or T cells enriched from blood (not recorded which). Written as DNA, the CDR3 is TGTGCCAGCAGCTTGCGGTCCGACAGGAGCTCTGGAAACACCATATATTTT. Its protein is CASSLRSDRSSGNTIYF.